Presented here are 13 T cell receptor beta chains from one specimen sequenced in a study of blood T cell repertoires in COVID-19. Repertoires were generated with immunoSEQ multiplex PCR, while TCRdb's copy carries only in-frame clones and drops some. The data hold around 38,000 clones, with more than 85% observed a single time. Material: peripheral blood. Receptors were obtained from a man in his sixties or seventies with acute or convalescent COVID-19.

The CDR3 loop is CASSLLIVKNEQFF. The CDR3 bases are TGTGCCAGCAGCTTATTAATAGTTAAGAATGAGCAGTTCTTC. The V call is TRBV7-2, the J call TRBJ2-1; no firm D call. V lost 2 bases, J lost 7 bases, and 12 bases lay in between. This CDR3 is built from 14 residues. Per the germline V gene, CDR1 is SGHTA and CDR2 is FQGNSA.

The genes are TRBV6-5 and TRBJ1-5; 7 positions agree with TRBD1. V lost 5 bases to trimming and J lost 5 bases; unmatched junction nucleotides: 0. CDR1 is MNHEY and CDR2 is SVGAGI in the germline V gene. CDR3 length: 12 amino acids. CDR3 DNA: TGTGCCAGCAGTACAGGGGATCAGCCCCAGCATTTT. This gives the protein CASSTGDQPQHF.

The chain employs TRBV29-1 and TRBJ2-5; 8 bases fit TRBD1. Germline V gives CDR1 SQVTM, CDR2 ANQGSEA. Trimming removed 7 bases from V and 7 bases from J; junction bases left unmatched: 8. The CDR3 has 12 amino acids. Written as DNA, the CDR3 is TGCAGCGCGGACAGGGAGATTGGGACCCAGTACTTC. This gives the protein CSADREIGTQYF.

The chain uses TRBV30 and TRBJ1-1; unclear D gene. Trimming left V 3 bases short and J 2 bases short, with 10 bases between. This CDR3 contains 13 residues. CDR1 is GTSNPN, CDR2 SVGIG, per germline (reference sequence). Here the CDR3 DNA reads TGTGCCTGGAGCCCCCATAGCAACACTGAAGCTTTCTTT. Amino acids: CAWSPHSNTEAFF.

The chain combines TRBV5-1 with TRBJ1-6; TRBD1 matches at 7 bases. The CDR3 length is 16 residues. Germline V CDR1 and CDR2: SGHRS, YFSETQ. J was trimmed by 4 bases and V by 4 bases; bases with no gene match: 8. The CDR3 here is CASSVQGFGYNSPLHF. Here the CDR3 DNA reads TGCGCCAGCAGCGTACAGGGGTTTGGGTATAATTCACCCCTCCACTTT.

The chain links TRBV5-6 to TRBJ2-1, with a possible D match to TRBD2 (5 bases). The V end lost 3 bases, the J end lost 10 bases, and 14 bases lay between the germline ends. The CDR3 is 13 residues long. In germline, CDR1 is SGHDT, CDR2 YYEEEE. CDR3 bases: TGTGCCAGCAGCTCTTGGACTGTCGGGGAGCAGTTCTTC. Translation: CASSSWTVGEQFF. The whole variable domain, remainder taken from reference TRBV5-6 and TRBJ2-1, is DAGVTQSPTHLIKTRGQQVTLRCSPKSGHDTVSWYQQALGQGPQFIFQYYEEEERQRGNFPDRFSGHQFPNYSSELNVNALLLGDSALYLCASSSWTVGEQFFGPGTRLTVL.

The count of this clone is one. The rearrangement uses TRBV19 and TRBJ1-6; TRBD1 matches 7 bases. The CDR3 loop spans 17 amino acids. Germline loops: CDR1 LNHDA, CDR2 SQIVND (reference sequence). The junction had 15 bases not matched to a gene; V was cut back by 5 bases and J by 8 bases. The chain's CDR3 is CASSWTGGPWDDSPLHF. In DNA form, the CDR3 reads TGTGCCAGTAGTTGGACAGGAGGGCCGTGGGACGATTCACCCCTCCACTTT.

This rearrangement joins TRBV27 to TRBJ2-6, with a tentative D call TRBD1 (5 bases). Germline CDR1 and CDR2: MNHEY and SMNVEV (reference sequence). Trimming took off 9 bases at V and 0 bases at J, with 9 bases between the two ends. This CDR3 region has 14 residues. The CDR3, as DNA: TGTGCCAGTAGGACACACTCTGGGGCCAACGTCCTGACTTTC. Translation gives CASRTHSGANVLTF.

The chain has TRBV5-1 and TRBJ2-1, with TRBD1 as a possible D gene (5 bases). The germline CDR1 and CDR2 sequences are SGHRS and YFSETQ. The CDR3 is 14 amino acids. V lost 2 bases, J lost 5 bases, and 11 bases lay in between. This chain's CDR3 is CASSFNRQNNEQFF. CDR3 DNA: TGCGCCAGCAGCTTCAACCGACAGAACAATGAGCAGTTCTTC.

This clone was detected only a few times. The gene calls are TRBV28 and TRBJ1-2; D is unresolved. Germline CDR1 and CDR2: MDHEN and SYDVKM. The CDR3 is made up of 13 amino acids. CDR3 nucleotide sequence: TGTGTGGTCCACAGTTACTTAAACTATGGCTACACCTTC. It yields the protein CVVHSYLNYGYTF.

The count of this clone is one. The V call is TRBV18, the J call TRBJ1-1, with D maybe TRBD1 (5 bases). CDR1 is KGHSH and CDR2 is LQKENI in the germline V gene. The length of the CDR3 is 14 residues. Trimming removed 3 bases from V and 4 bases from J, with 12 bases in between. CDR3 residues: CASSPRRGGTEAFF. For the CDR3, the DNA is TGTGCCAGCTCACCGCGGAGGGGCGGCACTGAAGCTTTCTTT.

This sequence joins TRBV19 and TRBJ1-5; no clear D gene. The CDR3 length is 15 residues. V was cut by 5 bases and J by 7 bases, with 18 bases left in between. From germline, CDR1 is LNHDA and CDR2 SQIVND (reference sequence). The CDR3 nucleotides are TGTGCCAGTAGTCCCCCGGATATATCGAGGCAGCCCCAGCATTTT. It yields the protein CASSPPDISRQPQHF. The full variable domain, rest sourced from reference TRBV19 and TRBJ1-5, is DGGITQSPKYLFRKEGQNVTLSCEQNLNHDAMYWYRQDPGQGLRLIYYSQIVNDFQKGDIAEGYSVSREKKESFPLTVTSAQKNPTAFYLCASSPPDISRQPQHFGDGTRLSIL.

This chain links TRBV7-3 with TRBJ2-3; 8 bases agree with TRBD2. Trimming removed 6 bases from V and 3 bases from J; junction bases left unmatched: 8. From germline, CDR1 is SGHTA and CDR2 FQGTGA. This CDR3 region has 15 residues. CDR3: CASRPLAGGTDTQYF. In DNA, the CDR3 is TGTGCCAGCAGGCCCCTAGCGGGTGGTACAGATACGCAGTATTTT.